What follows are 21 T cell receptor beta chains derived from one specimen sequenced in a study of shared clonotypes between healthy human individuals. Profiled with immunoSEQ multiplex PCR; TCRdb holds only in-frame clones, not every one. The sample holds fewer than 1.4 million clones, approximately 80% seen once. Sequenced: memory CD4+ T cells from PBMCs. Sample subset: CD45RA-negative fraction. The receptor set was obtained from a man aged 18 to 29 in good health. Some clones in this sample may be carry-over from other donors' samples.

V and J are TRBV21-1 and TRBJ2-2. TRBV21-1 counts as a pseudogene. CDR3 length: 15 residues. CDR3 nucleotides: TGTGCCAGCAGTTGGGGGGCCCCGAACACCGGGGAGCTGTTTTTT. Translating gives CASSWGAPNTGELFF.

This clone was counted only a few times. This chain uses TRBV2 with TRBJ2-1; TRBD1 aligns across 11 bases. With V trimmed by 5 bases and J by 7 bases, 7 bases remained unmatched. The CDR3 contains 15 residues. The germline gives CDR1 SNHLY, CDR2 FYNNEI. CDR3: CASSSDRGRGNEQFF. The CDR3, as DNA: TGTGCCAGCAGTTCGGACAGGGGGCGAGGGAATGAGCAGTTCTTC.

The gene calls are TRBV9 and TRBJ1-2; D is uncertain. The CDR3 extends over 14 amino acids. CDR1 and CDR2 from the germline V gene are SGDLS and YYNGEE. V was shortened by 0 bases and J by 1 base, with 7 bases between the two germline ends. This CDR3 reads CASSVDQSNYGYTF. The DNA for the CDR3 is TGTGCCAGCAGCGTAGATCAGAGTAACTATGGCTACACCTTC.

The V and J genes are TRBV5-1 and TRBJ1-2; D is perhaps TRBD1 (5 bases). The V gene lost 2 bases and the J gene lost 5 bases, with 19 bases spanning the gap. Germline CDR1 SGHRS, CDR2 YFSETQ. CDR3 size: 16 residues. The CDR3 reads CASSLGGTIATYGYTF. In DNA form, the CDR3 reads TGCGCCAGCAGCTTAGGAGGGACCATCGCCACTTATGGCTACACCTTC.

The rearrangement uses TRBV18 and TRBJ2-3; D is possibly TRBD1 (7 bases). Germline V gene lookup returns CDR1 KGHSH and CDR2 LQKENI. Trimming pared 6 bases from V and 2 bases from J, leaving 15 bases between. The CDR3 extends over 15 amino acids. DNA of the CDR3: TGTGCCAGCTCCTTACAGGGGACTCACACAGATACGCAGTATTTT. As protein: CASSLQGTHTDTQYF.

The chain couples TRBV2 to TRBJ1-4; no clear D. V gave up 2 bases and J gave up 0 bases, with 16 bases separating them. This CDR3 is 18 amino acids long. Per the germline V gene, CDR1 is SNHLY and CDR2 is FYNNEI. In nucleotides, the CDR3 is TGTGCCAGCAGTGAAAGGCCCCTACAACCCGCAACTAATGAAAAACTGTTTTTT. It yields the protein CASSERPLQPATNEKLFF.

With regard to this clone: This may arise from a read error, as a much more abundant clone is one base away. The rearrangement joins TRBV6-6 to TRBJ1-2; 9 bases map to TRBD1. With 6 bases clipped from V and 6 bases from J, the junction kept 2 bases outside the gene matches. CDR3 length equals 12 residues. Germline V lookup: CDR1 MNHNY, CDR2 SVGAGI (reference sequence). CDR3 in DNA: TGTGCCAGCAGCCGGGACAGGGATGGCTACACCTTC. Translation gives CASSRDRDGYTF.

The V gene is TRBV7-2, the J gene TRBJ1-4, with 9 bases identical to TRBD1. Germline V gene data show CDR1 as SGHTA and CDR2 as FQGNSA. Trimming at V came to 5 bases and at J to 12 bases, leaving 7 bases not matched to a gene. The CDR3 is 13 amino acids. The CDR3 coding sequence is TGTGCCAGCAGCGACAGGGGGGGGTTGGAACTGTTTTTT. Protein: CASSDRGGLELFF.

V and J are TRBV5-1 and TRBJ2-5; D is uncertain. This CDR3 region has 14 residues. Germline V lookup: CDR1 SGHRS, CDR2 YFSETQ. Trimming took 4 bases from V and 3 from J, leaving 13 bases between them. The CDR3 region has the DNA TGCGCCAGCAGCCCGGGTCAGAGTAAAGAGACCCAGTACTTC. As protein: CASSPGQSKETQYF.

The V and J genes are TRBV28 and TRBJ1-2, with D possibly being TRBD1 (5 bases). Germline V gives CDR1 MDHEN, CDR2 SYDVKM. This CDR3 contains 15 residues. V lost 6 bases, J lost 11 bases, and 25 bases lay in between. For the CDR3, the DNA is TGTGCCAGCAGCCTAAGCGACAGCCGGTTAGAGGGGTACACCTTC. Its translation: CASSLSDSRLEGYTF.

The chain carries TRBV4-1 and TRBJ2-7; D call uncertain. The CDR3 consists of 14 residues. The germline V gene encodes CDR1 MGHRA and CDR2 YSYEKL. Between the trimmed V and J ends, which lost 4 bases and 3 bases, there was a span of 13 bases. DNA of the CDR3: TGCGCCAGCAGCCTTTCCCATACCATCTACGAGCAGTACTTC. Translating it yields CASSLSHTIYEQYF.

CDR3 nucleotides: TGTGCCAGCTCAACGTACCAAGAGACCCAGTACTTC. Residues: CASSTYQETQYF. The chain links TRBV18 to TRBJ2-5, with no clear D. With 5 bases removed from V and 0 bases from J, the gap between germline ends came to 4 bases. Germline CDR1 is KGHSH and CDR2 is LQKENI. This CDR3 contains 12 residues. The full variable domain, completed using reference TRBV18 and TRBJ2-5, is NAGVMQNPRHLVRRRGQEARLRCSPMKGHSHVYWYRQLPEEGLKFMVYLQKENIIDESGMPKERFSAEFPKEGPSILRIQQVVRGDSAAYFCASSTYQETQYFGPGTRLLVL.

The V call is TRBV2, the J call TRBJ1-2; D is perhaps TRBD1 (5 bases). Looked up from germline, CDR1 is SNHLY and CDR2 is FYNNEI. V was pared by 4 bases and J by 5 bases, with 11 bases between. This CDR3 is built from 13 residues. The DNA of the CDR3 is TGTGCCAGCAGTGTAGGGGCCGATTATGGCTACACCTTC. It yields the protein CASSVGADYGYTF.

This rearrangement joins TRBV5-4 to TRBJ2-3, with 13 bases matching TRBD2. The CDR3 totals 17 residues. V lost 0 bases to trimming and J lost 6 bases; unmatched junction nucleotides: 7. Per the germline V gene, CDR1 is SGHNT and CDR2 is YYREEE (reference sequence). CDR3 in amino acids: CASSLAPGLAGSDTQYF. CDR3 DNA: TGTGCCAGCAGCTTGGCACCGGGACTAGCGGGATCCGATACGCAGTATTTT.

The chain has TRBV7-9 and TRBJ2-3; 10 bases align to TRBD1. Germline values: CDR1 SEHNR, CDR2 FQNEAQ (reference sequence). This CDR3 is 16 amino acids long. V was clipped by 6 bases and J by 3 bases; unmatched bases: 9. DNA of the CDR3: TGTGCCAGCAGTCAAGACAGGGGGCGCCGTACAGATACGCAGTATTTT. This gives the protein CASSQDRGRRTDTQYF.

This clone was recorded many times. This CDR3 is also generated by other DNA sequences in the sample. Written as DNA, the CDR3 is TGTGCCAGCAGCGTAGGGGGCAGCCGACAGAACACTGAAGCTTTCTTT. Its protein product is CASSVGGSRQNTEAFF. V is TRBV9 and J is TRBJ1-1, with D tentatively TRBD1 (5 bases). The CDR3 contains 16 residues. CDR1 and CDR2 (germline): SGDLS, YYNGEE. Deletions cut 0 bases from V and 1 base from J, with 13 bases between.

Points on this clone: Its ends do not fully match the called genes, so a read error is possible. This sequence joins TRBV5-4 and TRBJ2-7, with 12 bases lining up with TRBD2. The CDR3 spans 15 residues. CDR1 is SGHNT, CDR2 YYREEE, per germline (reference sequence). This CDR3 reads CASSFRLAGVYEQYF. In DNA, the CDR3 is TGTGCCAGCAGCTTCCGACTAGCGGGAGTCTACGAGCAGTATTTC.

The chain couples TRBV29-1 to TRBJ2-3; D gene ambiguous. CDR3 length: 14 amino acids. Deletions cut 7 bases from V and 0 bases from J, with 14 bases between. Germline lookup yields CDR1 SQVTM and CDR2 ANQGSEA. CDR3 residues: CSAAALTSTDTQYF. As DNA, the CDR3 is TGCAGCGCGGCAGCGCTGACTAGCACAGATACGCAGTATTTT.

Note on this clone: One end of the junction is discordant with germline, which a read error may explain. The rearrangement uses TRBV30 and TRBJ2-2; TRBD2 is a possible D gene (5 bases). Germline CDR1 GTSNPN, CDR2 SVGIG (reference sequence). The CDR3 has 15 residues. The CDR3 DNA reads as TGTGCCTGGAGCCCTTACGGTTTGGAACACCGGGGAGCTGTTTTT. Its translation: CAWSPYGLEHRGAVF.

The V and J genes are TRBV5-1 and TRBJ2-5, with 10 bases identical to TRBD2. Germline V lookup: CDR1 SGHRS, CDR2 YFSETQ. This CDR3 is built from 16 residues. J gave up 0 bases and V 2 bases, and 4 bases lay outside the gene matches. The CDR3 here is CASSFSTSGNQETQYF. Here the CDR3 DNA reads TGCGCCAGCAGCTTTAGCACTAGCGGGAACCAAGAGACCCAGTACTTC.

This chain's CDR3 is CASSLYGLEADTQYF. DNA of the CDR3: TGCGCCAGCAGCTTGTACGGACTAGAGGCAGATACGCAGTATTTT. The J gene is TRBJ2-3, the V gene TRBV5-1; TRBD2 matches at 7 bases. Germline assignment: CDR1 SGHRS and CDR2 YFSETQ. The CDR3 loop spans 15 amino acids. V was clipped by 1 base and J by 4 bases; unmatched bases: 6.